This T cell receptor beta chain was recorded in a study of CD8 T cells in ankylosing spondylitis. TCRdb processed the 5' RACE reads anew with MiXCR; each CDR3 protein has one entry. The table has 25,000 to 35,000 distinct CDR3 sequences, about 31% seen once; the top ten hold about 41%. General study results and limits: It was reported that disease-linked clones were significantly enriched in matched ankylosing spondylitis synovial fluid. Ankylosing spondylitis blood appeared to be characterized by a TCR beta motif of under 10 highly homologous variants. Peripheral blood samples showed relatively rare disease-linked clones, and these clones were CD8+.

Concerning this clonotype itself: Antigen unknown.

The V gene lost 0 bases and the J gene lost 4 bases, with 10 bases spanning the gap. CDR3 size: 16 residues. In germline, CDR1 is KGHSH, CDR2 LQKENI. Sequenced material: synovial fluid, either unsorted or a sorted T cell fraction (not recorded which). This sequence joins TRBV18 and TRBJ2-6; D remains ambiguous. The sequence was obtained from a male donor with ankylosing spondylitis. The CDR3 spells CASSPPQVLGANVLTF. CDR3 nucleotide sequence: TGTGCCAGCTCACCACCTCAGGTTCTGGGGGCCAACGTCCTGACTTTC.